Listed below are T cell receptor beta chains from one sample, sequenced in a study of blood T cell repertoires in COVID-19. The table came from immunoSEQ multiplex PCR; TCRdb's copy has only in-frame clones and leaves some out. The sample records 200,000 to 250,000 clones, over 70% being singletons. Sequenced sample: peripheral blood. These receptors were obtained from a woman between 70 and 85 years old with acute or convalescent COVID-19. Each CDR3 is given with its conserved first and last residue. Fields, in order: clone size, V gene, J gene, CDR3 protein. The size field is filled for only some rows; it gives once, few, many or a size class.

abundance: -; v_gene: TRBV7-9; j_gene: TRBJ2-1; CDR3aa: CASSPARGGTYNEQFF
abundance: -; v_gene: TRBV6-5; j_gene: TRBJ1-6; CDR3aa: CASSSRDSFNSPLHF
abundance: few; v_gene: TRBV11-2; j_gene: TRBJ2-1; CDR3aa: CASSLGLAGGLGNEQFF
abundance: -; v_gene: TRBV5-1; j_gene: TRBJ2-7; CDR3aa: CASSEQGTAYEQYF
abundance: -; v_gene: TRBV3-1/TRBV3-2; j_gene: TRBJ2-7; CDR3aa: CASSTSHEQYF
abundance: -; v_gene: TRBV6-1; j_gene: TRBJ2-1; CDR3aa: CASSSTGGYNEQFF
abundance: -; v_gene: TRBV5-4; j_gene: TRBJ2-1; CDR3aa: CASSPPGLAWAEQFF
abundance: -; v_gene: TRBV20-1; j_gene: TRBJ2-1; CDR3aa: CSASPAGVMNEQFF
abundance: -; v_gene: TRBV6-5; j_gene: TRBJ2-1; CDR3aa: CASRAGVTLNEQFF
abundance: -; v_gene: TRBV28; j_gene: TRBJ1-5; CDR3aa: CASTISREEGQPQHF
abundance: -; v_gene: TRBV2; j_gene: TRBJ2-7; CDR3aa: CASPGQITPYEQYF
abundance: -; v_gene: TRBV6-5; j_gene: TRBJ1-1; CDR3aa: CASSHTRRGTEAFF
abundance: -; v_gene: TRBV19; j_gene: TRBJ1-5; CDR3aa: CASSIGFLAARDRPQHF
abundance: few; v_gene: TRBV7-2; j_gene: TRBJ2-2; CDR3aa: CASSPLNTGELFF
abundance: few; v_gene: TRBV28; j_gene: TRBJ1-1; CDR3aa: CASRILIGQGKAFF
abundance: -; v_gene: TRBV5-4; j_gene: TRBJ2-3; CDR3aa: CASSPGGEDTQYF
abundance: -; v_gene: TRBV6-6; j_gene: TRBJ1-5; CDR3aa: CASTLVGDQPQHF
abundance: -; v_gene: TRBV6-5; j_gene: TRBJ2-7; CDR3aa: CASSYSKGTGSEQYF
abundance: once; v_gene: TRBV5-5; j_gene: TRBJ1-4; CDR3aa: CASSQTGYATNEKLFF